The 30 T cell receptor beta chains below come from one sample, sequenced in a study of T-cell reconstitution after alpha-beta-depleted transplantation in children. It was with unique molecular identifiers that the TCRbeta library was prepared. A single record per CDR3 protein comes from TCRdb applying MiXCR to the PCR reads. Among about 98,000 distinct CDR3 sequences listed, roughly a quarter were seen once. The sequenced sample was PBMCs, obtained before TCRalphabeta/CD19-depleted stem cell transplant. These receptors were taken from a boy younger than 10 with acute lymphoblastic leukemia, due to receive a stem cell transplant.

There are a few counts of this clonotype. This chain links TRBV29-1 with TRBJ1-5; a possible D gene is TRBD1 (5 bases). The CDR3 length is 13 residues. The germline CDR1 and CDR2 sequences are SQVTM and ANQGSEA. V lost 6 bases and J 2 bases, leaving 11 bases between the germline ends. CDR3 sequence (DNA): TGCAGCGTGGGTGGAGGGGGCAATCAGCCCCAGCATTTT. Encoded protein: CSVGGGGNQPQHF.

This clonotype was recorded many times. The chain links TRBV7-2 to TRBJ2-6; D is uncertain. Between the trimmed V and J ends, which lost 5 bases and 11 bases, there was a span of 13 bases. Germline V gives CDR1 SGHTA, CDR2 FQGNSA. The CDR3 is made up of 13 amino acids. This CDR3 reads CASSHRRAHVLTF. Written as DNA, the CDR3 is TGTGCCAGCAGCCACCGACGGGCGCACGTCCTGACTTTC.

The chain is built from TRBV20-1 and TRBJ2-3; D unclear. Germline V gene lookup returns CDR1 DFQATT and CDR2 SNEGSKA (reference sequence). The germline V and J ends were trimmed by 0 bases and 3 bases, with 16 bases remaining between them. The CDR3 extends over 16 amino acids. CDR3 bases: TGCAGTGCTAGAGATAGGCTACAAAGTATGACAGATACGCAGTATTTT. Protein product: CSARDRLQSMTDTQYF.

This clonotype was counted between two and nine times. The chain couples TRBV5-1 to TRBJ2-2; D not certain. V dropped 5 bases and J dropped 3 bases, with 11 bases sitting between them. The CDR3 length is 14 residues. Germline V gene sequence: CDR1 SGHRS, CDR2 YFSETQ. Here the CDR3 reads CASSEGDYTGELFF. In DNA form, the CDR3 reads TGCGCCAGCAGTGAAGGAGATTACACCGGGGAGCTGTTTTTT.

V and J are TRBV28 and TRBJ2-7, with unresolved D. The CDR3 contains 12 residues. Germline-derived CDR1 and CDR2 are MDHEN and SYDVKM. Trimming took off 7 bases at V and 5 bases at J, with 12 bases between the two ends. CDR3 nucleotide sequence: TGTGCCAGCAACGCCAGAGAGGACGAGCAGTACTTC. Protein: CASNAREDEQYF.

V and J are TRBV6-2 or TRBV6-3 and TRBJ2-7; TRBD2 aligns across 10 bases. The CDR3 sequence is 15 residues long. J gave up 1 base and V 6 bases, and 6 bases lay outside the gene matches. Germline loops: CDR1 MNHEY, CDR2 SVGEGT. In DNA, the CDR3 is TGTGCCAGCAGCACAACTAGCGGGGTTTCCTACGAGCAGTACTTC. It translates to CASSTTSGVSYEQYF.

This clonotype showed up just a few times. This rearrangement joins TRBV20-1 to TRBJ2-5, with 7 bases aligning to TRBD2. CDR3 size: 17 residues. V shed 0 bases and J 5 bases; nucleotides not matched to a gene: 15. Germline V gene data show CDR1 as DFQATT and CDR2 as SNEGSKA (reference sequence). This CDR3 reads CSARDRLGEGIRETQYF. The CDR3 bases are TGCAGTGCTAGAGATCGGCTTGGGGAGGGCATCAGGGAGACCCAGTACTTC.

This clonotype was counted at least ten times. The CDR3 bases are TGCGCCAGCAGCCAAGAGTGGTCCGGGACTAGCGGGGGAAGCACAGATACGCAGTATTTT. Translated, it gives CASSQEWSGTSGGSTDTQYF. The chain joins TRBV4-3 to TRBJ2-3; 14 bases match TRBD2. Germline CDR1 is LGHNA and CDR2 is YSLEER. CDR3 size: 20 residues. V gave up 0 bases and J gave up 0 bases; unmatched junction bases: 8.

This clonotype was seen a handful of times. The chain joins TRBV9 to TRBJ1-1, with a weak D call TRBD1 (5 bases). Trimming removed 4 bases from V and 4 bases from J, with 17 bases in between. CDR3 length: 15 amino acids. Germline lookup yields CDR1 SGDLS and CDR2 YYNGEE. The CDR3 coding sequence is TGTGCCAGCAGCCCGCCGAAGGGGATGACCACTGAAGCTTTCTTT. Translated, it gives CASSPPKGMTTEAFF.

The rearrangement joins TRBV7-9 to TRBJ1-6, with a tentative D call TRBD1 (5 bases). The CDR3 sequence is 14 residues long. Between the trimmed V and J ends, which lost 8 bases and 1 base, there was a span of 9 bases. Germline CDR1 SEHNR, CDR2 FQNEAQ (reference sequence). This chain's CDR3 is CASLQDSYNSPLHF. CDR3 DNA sequence: TGTGCCAGCCTACAGGATTCCTATAATTCACCCCTCCACTTT.

The rearrangement uses TRBV5-5 and TRBJ2-1; TRBD2 is a possible D gene (5 bases). V shed 3 bases and J shed 2 bases, with 18 bases lying between them. CDR3 size: 17 residues. Germline assignment: CDR1 SGHKS and CDR2 YYEKEE (reference sequence). The CDR3: CASSSGRPEAAYNEQFF. CDR3 in DNA: TGTGCCAGCAGCTCCGGTCGACCGGAGGCGGCCTACAATGAGCAGTTCTTC.

The gene calls are TRBV4-3 and TRBJ1-1; D not certain. V lost 3 bases, J lost 4 bases, and 9 bases lay in between. Germline V lookup: CDR1 LGHNA, CDR2 YSLEER. CDR3 size: 13 residues. CDR3 in DNA: TGCGCCAGCAGCCACCCCTGGTCCACTGAAGCTTTCTTT. It yields the protein CASSHPWSTEAFF.

The J gene is TRBJ2-2, the V gene TRBV28; perhaps TRBD2 as D (6 bases). Looked up from germline, CDR1 is MDHEN and CDR2 is SYDVKM. This CDR3 comprises 16 residues. V lost 6 bases and J 7 bases, leaving 21 bases between the germline ends. The CDR3 DNA reads as TGTGCCAGCAGCCCGACCGGGACTCGAGTCTTCGGGGAGCTGTTTTTT. It encodes CASSPTGTRVFGELFF. The full variable domain, its missing parts supplied by reference TRBV28 and TRBJ2-2, is DVKVTQSSRYLVKRTGEKVFLECVQDMDHENMFWYRQDPGLGLRLIYFSYDVKMKEKGDIPEGYSVSREKKERFSLILESASTNQTSMYLCASSPTGTRVFGELFFGEGSRLTVL.

The J gene is TRBJ2-2, the V gene TRBV4-3; 11 nucleotides agree with TRBD2. J was trimmed by 3 bases and V by 3 bases; bases with no gene match: 9. Germline lookup yields CDR1 LGHNA and CDR2 YSLEER. The CDR3 has 18 amino acids. The CDR3 DNA sequence: TGCGCCAGCAGCCAGACAACTAGCGGGAGAGGAGACACCGGGGAGCTGTTTTTT. Translating it yields CASSQTTSGRGDTGELFF.

This clonotype is judged medium-sized (0.01 to 0.1%). CDR3 region: CSARLGVAGGLETQYF. The CDR3 DNA is TGCAGTGCTAGACTAGGAGTAGCGGGAGGGTTAGAGACCCAGTACTTC. The V call is TRBV20-1, the J call TRBJ2-5; 11 bases are a match to TRBD2. There are 16 residues in the CDR3. Trimming at V came to 2 bases and at J to 4 bases, leaving 9 bases not matched to a gene. In germline, CDR1 is DFQATT, CDR2 SNEGSKA (reference sequence).

In its sample, this clonotype was seen a few times. The CDR3 loop reads CASSLGQGNEKLFF. CDR3 DNA sequence: TGCGCCAGCAGCTTGGGACAGGGGAATGAAAAACTGTTTTTT. This chain links TRBV5-1 with TRBJ1-4; 8 nucleotides line up with TRBD1. Germline CDR1 and CDR2: SGHRS and YFSETQ. The J segment lost 5 bases and the V segment lost 0 bases, leaving 0 bases of the junction unmatched. This CDR3 has 14 residues.

The chain recombines TRBV20-1 with TRBJ2-7, with 8 bases matching TRBD1. Looked up from germline, CDR1 is DFQATT and CDR2 is SNEGSKA (reference sequence). The CDR3 contains 19 residues. Trimming at V came to 0 bases and at J to 2 bases, leaving 18 bases not matched to a gene. The CDR3 DNA follows: TGCAGTGCTAGAGATCCCAATTTCGTCGACAGGGGAATTCCCTACGAGCAGTACTTC. It specifies CSARDPNFVDRGIPYEQYF.

This clonotype appeared many times. This chain connects TRBV28 to TRBJ2-3; the D gene is possibly TRBD1 (5 bases). CDR1 and CDR2 from the germline V gene are MDHEN and SYDVKM. Trimming pared 1 base from V and 11 bases from J, leaving 10 bases between. The CDR3 is made up of 12 amino acids. The DNA for the CDR3 is TGTGCCAGCAGTTTATCGAAGGGGAAGCAGTATTTT. This codes for CASSLSKGKQYF. Together with reference TRBV28 and TRBJ2-3, the CDR3 gives the full variable domain: DVKVTQSSRYLVKRTGEKVFLECVQDMDHENMFWYRQDPGLGLRLIYFSYDVKMKEKGDIPEGYSVSREKKERFSLILESASTNQTSMYLCASSLSKGKQYFGPGTRLTVL.

This clonotype occurred a few times. The CDR3 DNA is TGTGCCAGCAGCAGGGGGACAGGTTCTGAATTCTTT. It is translated as CASSRGTGSEFF. The rearrangement links TRBV6-5 to TRBJ1-1; TRBD1 matches at 8 bases. The CDR3 loop spans 12 amino acids. From germline, CDR1 is MNHEY and CDR2 SVGAGI. After removal of 6 bases from V and 14 bases from J, the junction contained 11 bases not matched to a gene.

The rearrangement links TRBV2 to TRBJ2-3, with D uncertain. Germline CDR1 and CDR2: SNHLY and FYNNEI. Trimming left V 7 bases short and J 2 bases short, with 10 bases between. This CDR3 comprises 13 residues. The CDR3 DNA sequence: TGTGCCAGCAAGGTTAGATTCACAGATACGCAGTATTTT. Translated, it gives CASKVRFTDTQYF. Looking up the rest from reference TRBV2 and TRBJ2-3 gives the full variable domain: EPEVTQTPSHQVTQMGQEVILRCVPISNHLYFYWYRQILGQKVEFLVSFYNNEISEKSEIFDDQFSVERPDGSNFTLKIRSTKLEDSAMYFCASKVRFTDTQYFGPGTRLTVL.

The CDR3 spells CASSYSTGVRSTEAFF. In nucleotides, the CDR3 is TGTGCCAGCAGTTACTCGACAGGGGTTCGGAGCACTGAAGCTTTCTTT. This sequence joins TRBV6-5 and TRBJ1-1; 8 nucleotides agree with TRBD1. Germline V gene lookup returns CDR1 MNHEY and CDR2 SVGAGI. V dropped 0 bases and J dropped 4; count of bases not matched to a gene: 7. CDR3 size: 16 residues.

The J gene is TRBJ1-1, the V gene TRBV28; no definite D call. Trimming removed 7 bases at V and 1 base at J, with 16 bases between. The CDR3 runs 15 residues. Germline V gene data show CDR1 as MDHEN and CDR2 as SYDVKM. Here the CDR3 reads CASTWSVRRNTEAFF. DNA for the CDR3: TGTGCCAGCACTTGGTCAGTGAGGAGGAACACTGAAGCTTTCTTT.

The genes are TRBV10-3 and TRBJ1-1, with a tentative D call TRBD1 (5 bases). The CDR3 length is 13 residues. The V and J ends lost 5 bases and 11 bases respectively, with 18 bases between them. Per germline, CDR1 ENHRY and CDR2 SYGVKD. The CDR3 DNA follows: TGTGCCATCAGTTCCGGACAAAGTAGGAGGGCTTTCTTT. The encoded protein is CAISSGQSRRAFF.

This chain links TRBV30 with TRBJ1-1; D is undetermined. V was clipped by 3 bases and J by 1 base, with 9 bases between them. Germline assignment: CDR1 GTSNPN and CDR2 SVGIG (reference sequence). This CDR3 is 13 amino acids long. The CDR3 region has the DNA TGTGCCTGGAGAGGCGCAGGGAACACTGAAGCTTTCTTT. Translated, it gives CAWRGAGNTEAFF.

The chain has TRBV5-1 and TRBJ2-3; D is perhaps TRBD2 (6 bases). The ends were cut back, 0 bases at V and 8 bases at J, with 10 bases in the middle. The CDR3 is made up of 13 amino acids. Looked up from germline, CDR1 is SGHRS and CDR2 is YFSETQ. Here the CDR3 reads CASSLGPEGTQYF. DNA of the CDR3: TGCGCCAGCAGCTTGGGGCCGGAGGGTACGCAGTATTTT.

This clonotype has more than one count but fewer than ten. This chain links TRBV5-1 with TRBJ2-2; 10 nucleotides match TRBD1. V shed 4 bases, J shed 3 bases, and the junction held 6 bases outside the gene matches. Looked up from germline, CDR1 is SGHRS and CDR2 is YFSETQ. CDR3 length: 16 residues. CDR3 DNA: TGCGCCAGCAGCCCCCGGGACAGGGGAGACACCGGGGAGCTGTTTTTT. Amino acids: CASSPRDRGDTGELFF.

This clonotype was counted only a few times. The CDR3 here is CASSLEGLPVETQYF. For the CDR3, the DNA is TGTGCCAGCAGCTTAGAAGGGCTACCGGTGGAGACCCAGTACTTC. V is TRBV7-8 and J is TRBJ2-5; D remains ambiguous. V lost 1 base to trimming and J lost 5 bases, with 14 bases between them. The length of the CDR3 is 15 residues. Per germline, CDR1 SGHVS and CDR2 FQNEAQ.

This clonotype was counted a few times. The V gene is TRBV12-3 or TRBV12-4, the J gene TRBJ2-5, with 8 bases matching TRBD2. This CDR3 spans 14 amino acids. V trimming: 3 bases; J trimming: 1 base; junction bases outside the gene matches: 1. The CDR3: CASSFREGQETQYF. CDR3 nucleotide sequence: TGTGCCAGCAGTTTTCGGGAGGGCCAAGAGACCCAGTACTTC.

The chain has TRBV28 and TRBJ2-4; D remains ambiguous. V was trimmed by 5 bases and J by 0 bases, leaving 11 bases between them. In germline, CDR1 is MDHEN, CDR2 SYDVKM. The CDR3 runs 15 residues. The CDR3 protein is CASSPVTGAKNIQYF. For the CDR3, the DNA is TGTGCCAGCAGTCCCGTGACTGGAGCCAAAAACATTCAGTACTTC.

This sequence joins TRBV6-2 or TRBV6-3 and TRBJ2-7; D is tentatively TRBD1 or TRBD2 (5 bases each). Germline V lookup: CDR1 MNHEY, CDR2 SVGEGT. V was shortened by 5 bases and J by 4 bases, with 15 bases between the two germline ends. This CDR3 has 14 residues. The CDR3 is CASSIGTGWYEQYF. The CDR3 bases are TGTGCCAGCAGTATCGGGACGGGATGGTACGAGCAGTACTTC.